Many counts were recorded for the clone carrying this T cell receptor beta chain. Its antigen is not identified. Germline loops: CDR1 WSHSY, CDR2 SAAADI. V dropped 2 bases and J dropped 0; count of bases not matched to a gene: 6. The CDR3 contains 16 residues. It was with unique molecular identifiers that the TCRbeta library was prepared. In TCRdb, the PCR reads were re-called with MiXCR into one record per CDR3 protein. The sample carries 700,000 or so distinct CDR3 sequences, around 13% recorded once. This sample was taken from a study of T-cell reconstitution after alpha-beta-depleted transplantation in children. Study conclusions and caveats: Surviving recipient T cells and intrathymic progenitors accounted for some patients' high TCRbeta diversity at day 60.

V gene TRBV10-2 combines with J gene TRBJ2-7, with 8 bases fitting TRBD2. The material was PBMCs, obtained before TCRalphabeta/CD19-depleted stem cell transplant. The receptor was derived from a girl aged 2 to 9 with congenital amegakaryocytic thrombocytopenia, due to receive a stem cell transplant. The CDR3 DNA sequence: TGCGCCAGCAGTGAGCATAGCGGGGCATACTCCTACGAGCAGTACTTC. This sequence encodes CASSEHSGAYSYEQYF.